One and the same sample provided the 29 T cell receptor beta chains below, sequenced in a study of T cells in Graves' hyperthyroidism and ophthalmopathy (dated by TCRdb to 2018 to 2020). Library preparation used multiplex PCR. Sequenced on an Illumina HiSeq 2000. The TCR beta CDR3 regions were amplified from the RNA transcripts. The TCR CDR3 was subjected to a first round of RT-PCR using the HTBI primer set and the Qiagen OneStep RT-PCR kit. TCRdb ran its own pipeline on the public reads, namely fastp trimming at Q25 and MiXCR clone calling, and kept in-frame beta chains. Under each unique CDR3 protein, matching rows form one entry showing the most common genes and DNA. This sample holds 250,000 to 300,000 distinct CDR3 sequences; 17% were observed only once. The ten largest clonotypes hold around 55% of the sample. The specimen was blood. These TCRs come from a woman aged 60-75 years with Graves' ophthalmopathy.

This clonotype was recorded many times. This rearrangement joins TRBV20-1 to TRBJ1-3; unclear D gene. CDR1 and CDR2 (germline): DFQATT, SNEGSKA (reference sequence). Trimming shortened V by 4 bases and J by 6 bases, and 13 bases separated the two germline ends. This CDR3 spans 13 amino acids. CDR3 region: CSAKKAIVNTIYF. DNA for the CDR3: TGCAGTGCTAAGAAGGCTATTGTAAACACCATATATTTT.

Many counts were recorded for this clonotype. The gene calls are TRBV20-1 and TRBJ1-4; possible D gene TRBD1, 6 bases. Trimming left V 1 base short and J 0 bases short, with 24 bases between. Germline values: CDR1 DFQATT, CDR2 SNEGSKA (reference sequence). This CDR3 has 20 amino acids. This chain's CDR3 is CSARVFRAGATPATNEKLFF. In DNA form, the CDR3 reads TGCAGTGCTAGAGTCTTCCGGGCAGGGGCCACCCCCGCAACTAATGAAAAACTGTTTTTT.

There are many counts of this clonotype. V gene TRBV18 combines with J gene TRBJ2-5, with D maybe TRBD2 (6 bases). The CDR3 spans 14 residues. Germline V gene sequence: CDR1 KGHSH, CDR2 LQKENI. Trimming took off 0 bases at V and 2 bases at J, with 7 bases between the two ends. The CDR3 DNA reads TGTGCCAGCTCACCACCCAGCGGGCAAGAGACCCAGTACTTC. Amino acid sequence: CASSPPSGQETQYF.

This clonotype was observed at least ten times. The V call is TRBV7-2, the J call TRBJ2-7; weak D call: TRBD1 (5 bases). This CDR3 is built from 12 residues. In germline, CDR1 is SGHTA, CDR2 FQGNSA. V was cut by 6 bases and J by 4 bases, with 10 bases left in between. CDR3 nucleotide sequence: TGTGCCAGCAGTCCCCACAGGTACGAGCAGTACTTC. Encoded protein: CASSPHRYEQYF.

There are many counts of this clonotype. The DNA is omitted, as the CDR3 cannot be located on it reliably, and the CDR3 follows TCRdb's listing. The chain uses TRBV7-9 and TRBJ2-6; the table's D call TRBD2 went unverified against the DNA. CDR1 and CDR2 (germline): SEHNR, FQNEAQ (reference sequence). The CDR3 adds up to 18 amino acids, both ends counted. The CDR3 spells CASRLPSGPILRANVLTF.

The CDR3 spells CASSTLMGNEQFF. The CDR3 nucleotides read TGTGCCAGCAGTACCTTGATGGGCAATGAGCAGTTCTTC. The V and J genes are TRBV2 and TRBJ2-1; D is ambiguous. The CDR3 sequence is 13 residues long. CDR1 is SNHLY, CDR2 FYNNEI, per germline. The V gene lost 5 bases and the J gene lost 6 bases, with 11 bases spanning the gap.

There are many counts of this clonotype. This rearrangement joins TRBV6-2 or TRBV6-3 to TRBJ2-6, with D tentatively TRBD1 or TRBD2 (5 bases each). CDR1 and CDR2 (germline): MNHEY, SVGEGT. Trimming removed 4 bases at V and 2 bases at J, with 15 bases between. This CDR3 is 17 amino acids long. The CDR3 sequence is CASSSGSREPGANVLTF. In nucleotides, the CDR3 is TGTGCCAGCAGTTCGGGGAGCAGGGAACCTGGGGCCAACGTCCTGACTTTC.

This clonotype was observed a handful of times. A clone one base away is much larger, so this may be a read error. The rearrangement links TRBV7-8 to TRBJ1-2, with no clear D. The CDR3 extends over 11 amino acids. Germline V lookup: CDR1 SGHVS, CDR2 FQNEAQ. The CDR3 is CGSSLAGGYTF. CDR3 nucleotide sequence: TGTGGCAGCAGCTTAGCGGGGGGCTACACCTTC.

This clonotype occurred many times. The chain carries TRBV20-1 and TRBJ1-1, with unresolved D. V gave up 2 bases and J gave up 3 bases, with 10 bases separating them. Per the germline V gene, CDR1 is DFQATT and CDR2 is SNEGSKA (reference sequence). The CDR3 totals 13 residues. CDR3 DNA sequence: TGCAGTGCTAGAACGCCTCAATACACTGAAGCTTTCTTT. Translating gives CSARTPQYTEAFF.

This clonotype was seen once. This CDR3 reads CASSPQGSYNSPLHF. The CDR3 DNA is TGTGCCAGCAGCCCTCAGGGTTCCTATAATTCACCCCTCCACTTT. The J gene is TRBJ1-6, the V gene TRBV5-8; perhaps TRBD1 as D (5 bases). V dropped 4 bases and J dropped 1 base, with 9 bases sitting between them. Per germline, CDR1 SGHTS and CDR2 YDEGEE. This CDR3 comprises 15 residues.

This clonotype has at least ten counts. The chain employs TRBV7-2 and TRBJ2-3; D is possibly TRBD2 (7 bases). Germline-derived CDR1 and CDR2 are SGHTA and FQGNSA. The CDR3 spans 14 residues. Trimming removed 3 bases at V and 3 bases at J, with 10 bases between. The CDR3 sequence: CASSFGGTTDTQYF. In DNA, the CDR3 is TGTGCCAGCAGCTTCGGGGGGACAACAGATACGCAGTATTTT.

This clonotype was seen more than once but under ten times. V usage is TRBV20-1 and J usage is TRBJ1-3, with D uncertain. Germline assignment: CDR1 DFQATT and CDR2 SNEGSKA (reference sequence). The CDR3 covers 12 residues. Between the trimmed V and J ends, which lost 7 bases and 0 bases, there was a span of 7 bases. CDR3 loop: CSVTDSGNTIYF. The CDR3 region has the DNA TGCAGTGTGACTGACTCTGGAAACACCATATATTTT.

This sequence joins TRBV20-1 and TRBJ2-1; D is unresolved. The length of the CDR3 is 13 residues. Trimming cost V 0 bases and J 9 bases, with 12 bases left between them. CDR1 and CDR2 from the germline V gene are DFQATT and SNEGSKA (reference sequence). The CDR3 nucleotides read TGCAGTGCTAGAGATTTTAAGAAGCTTGAGCAGTTCTTC. This sequence encodes CSARDFKKLEQFF.

In this sample, this clonotype turned up a few times. The V call is TRBV6-1, the J call TRBJ1-1, with D perhaps matching TRBD1 (5 bases). Looked up from germline, CDR1 is MNHNS and CDR2 is SASEGT. The CDR3 is 14 residues long. Between the trimmed V and J ends, which lost 6 bases and 8 bases, there was a span of 19 bases. In DNA, the CDR3 is TGTGCCAGCAGCCGACCTGACAGATTCCAGGAAGCTTTCTTT. The encoded protein is CASSRPDRFQEAFF.

Turning to this clonotype: This sequence may be a read error, since a much larger clone differs from it by one base. The conserved phenylalanine or tryptophan is not found at the CDR3 terminus, so this likely reflects a read error. The chain carries TRBV20-1 and TRBJ1-2; 7 bases map to TRBD1. This CDR3 contains 15 residues. J was trimmed by 4 bases and V by 2 bases; bases with no gene match: 10. Germline loops: CDR1 DFQATT, CDR2 SNEGSKA (reference sequence). DNA for the CDR3: TGCAGTGCTAGACCCGCCGACAGGGTTGGCTATGGCTACACCCTC. Translated, it gives CSARPADRVGYGYTL.

This clonotype appeared many times. The CDR3 loop is CSATRLANYGYTF. As DNA, the CDR3 is TGCAGTGCTACAAGACTTGCTAACTATGGCTACACCTTC. The chain combines TRBV20-1 with TRBJ1-2; unclear D gene. Germline CDR1 and CDR2: DFQATT and SNEGSKA (reference sequence). The CDR3 contains 13 residues. V was shortened by 4 bases and J by 0 bases, with 9 bases between the two germline ends.

Many counts were recorded for this clonotype. This chain connects TRBV20-1 to TRBJ1-5; 7 bases align to TRBD1. V shed 3 bases and J 3 bases; nucleotides not matched to a gene: 5. The CDR3 length is 14 residues. Per germline, CDR1 DFQATT and CDR2 SNEGSKA (reference sequence). CDR3 sequence reads: CSASVTGTNQPQHF. CDR3 DNA: TGCAGTGCTAGCGTGACAGGGACCAATCAGCCCCAGCATTTT.

This clonotype was observed at least ten times. The chain joins TRBV12-3 or TRBV12-4 to TRBJ1-5; 9 nucleotides line up with TRBD1. CDR3 size: 14 residues. The V gene end was trimmed by 5 bases and the J gene end by 5 bases; junction bases not matched to a gene: 4. For the CDR3, the DNA is TGTGCCAGCAGTGGGGACAGGGAGTATCAGCCCCAGCATTTT. It specifies CASSGDREYQPQHF.

This rearrangement joins TRBV19 to TRBJ2-3, with D perhaps TRBD1 or TRBD2 (5 bases each). Germline V lookup: CDR1 LNHDA, CDR2 SQIVND (reference sequence). Trimming shortened V by 0 bases and J by 6 bases, and 13 bases separated the two germline ends. The CDR3 is 15 residues long. The CDR3 DNA follows: TGTGCCAGTAGTATAGATTATTCCGGGACCGATACGCAGTATTTT. Translated: CASSIDYSGTDTQYF.

There are many counts of this clonotype. The chain recombines TRBV20-1 with TRBJ2-4, with TRBD1 matching 9 bases. Germline V gene lookup returns CDR1 DFQATT and CDR2 SNEGSKA (reference sequence). The CDR3 consists of 15 residues. Trimming removed 5 bases from V and 0 bases from J; junction bases left unmatched: 5. CDR3 bases: TGCAGTGCTCAGGACAGGGGACTAGCCAAAAACATTCAGTACTTC. It specifies CSAQDRGLAKNIQYF.

Ten or more counts support this clonotype. J is TRBJ1-6 and V is TRBV12-3 or TRBV12-4; D perhaps matches TRBD1 (5 bases). V lost 5 bases, J lost 7 bases, and 9 bases lay in between. This CDR3 region has 13 residues. The DNA for the CDR3 is TGTGCCAGCAGTCCCGGGGGGAATTCACCCCTCCACTTT. Its translation is CASSPGGNSPLHF.

The chain combines TRBV5-4 with TRBJ1-2; 8 bases agree with TRBD1. V shed 3 bases and J 4 bases; nucleotides not matched to a gene: 8. Germline assignment: CDR1 SGHNT and CDR2 YYREEE (reference sequence). CDR3 length equals 15 residues. CDR3 DNA sequence: TGTGCCAGCAGCTCCTATAGGACAGGGAGCTATGGCTACACCTTC. It encodes CASSSYRTGSYGYTF.

This clonotype was seen many times. The V and J genes are TRBV11-2 and TRBJ2-7, with 10 bases aligning to TRBD2. Trimming at V came to 5 bases and at J to 3 bases, leaving 7 bases not matched to a gene. Germline values: CDR1 SGHAT, CDR2 FQNNGV. The CDR3 is 15 amino acids. This chain's CDR3 is CASSATSGVNYEQYF. As DNA, the CDR3 is TGTGCCAGCAGCGCAACTAGCGGGGTAAACTACGAGCAGTACTTC.

On this clonotype: A read error may explain this, as a much larger clone is one base away. This chain uses TRBV27 with TRBJ2-2, with D tentatively TRBD1 (7 bases). The CDR3 consists of 14 residues. The V gene's germline CDR1 is MNHEY and CDR2 SMNVEV (reference sequence). Written as DNA, the CDR3 is TGTGCCAGGCAGACAGGGACTGGCACCGGGCAGCTGTTTTTT. Translation gives CARQTGTGTGQLFF.

The chain employs TRBV4-2 and TRBJ2-3; D is tentatively TRBD1 or TRBD2 (6 bases each). Trimming stripped 4 bases from V and 4 bases from J, with 18 bases between. The germline CDR1 and CDR2 sequences are LGHNA and YNFKEQ. The CDR3 covers 16 residues. The chain's CDR3 is CASSRAEGGWADTQYF. CDR3 DNA sequence: TGTGCCAGCAGCCGTGCTGAGGGGGGCTGGGCAGATACGCAGTATTTT.

The chain links TRBV4-1 to TRBJ2-5; D might be TRBD1 or TRBD2, each matching 5 bases. Germline V gene sequence: CDR1 MGHRA, CDR2 YSYEKL. This CDR3 contains 15 residues. With 1 base removed from V and 4 bases from J, the gap between germline ends came to 13 bases. The CDR3 protein is CASSQGPTGPETQYF. The CDR3 bases are TGCGCCAGCAGCCAAGGGCCCACGGGGCCAGAGACCCAGTACTTC.

The rearrangement joins TRBV7-2 to TRBJ2-2, with 7 nucleotides matching TRBD1. From germline, CDR1 is SGHTA and CDR2 FQGNSA. Trimming removed 5 bases from V and 5 bases from J; junction bases left unmatched: 17. CDR3 length equals 18 residues. The CDR3 sequence: CASSLRRSGQVGTGELFF. The CDR3 region has the DNA TGTGCCAGCAGCCTAAGGAGGTCAGGACAGGTCGGGACCGGGGAGCTGTTTTTT.

This clonotype was picked up many times. The chain employs TRBV12-3 or TRBV12-4 and TRBJ2-7; TRBD1 aligns across 7 bases. V lost 6 bases, J lost 3 bases, and 8 bases stayed unmatched. The CDR3 loop spans 14 amino acids. CDR3 in amino acids: CASRRQGSSYEQYF. CDR3 bases: TGTGCCAGCAGGAGACAGGGATCGAGCTACGAGCAGTACTTC.

The V and J genes are TRBV6-1 and TRBJ2-3; D possibly uses TRBD1 or TRBD2 (5 bases each). The CDR3 runs to 18 residues. The V and J ends lost 5 bases and 0 bases respectively, with 21 bases between them. Germline V lookup: CDR1 MNHNS, CDR2 SASEGT. The CDR3 spells CASSLTGPRGGSTDTQYF. CDR3 DNA: TGTGCCAGCAGTCTTACGGGGCCAAGGGGCGGAAGCACAGATACGCAGTATTTT.